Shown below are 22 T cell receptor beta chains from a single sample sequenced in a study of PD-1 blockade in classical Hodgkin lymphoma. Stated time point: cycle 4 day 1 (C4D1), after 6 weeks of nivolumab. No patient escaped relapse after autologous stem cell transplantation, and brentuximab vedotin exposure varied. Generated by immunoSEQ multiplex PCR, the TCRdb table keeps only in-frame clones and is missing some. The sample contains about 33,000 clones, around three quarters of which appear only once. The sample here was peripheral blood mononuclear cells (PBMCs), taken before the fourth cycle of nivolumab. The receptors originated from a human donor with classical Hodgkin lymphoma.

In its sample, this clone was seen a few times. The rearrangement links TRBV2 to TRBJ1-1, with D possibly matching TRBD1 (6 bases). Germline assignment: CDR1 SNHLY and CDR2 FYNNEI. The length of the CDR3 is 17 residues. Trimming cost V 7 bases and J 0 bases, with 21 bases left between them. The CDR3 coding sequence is TGTGCCAGCAAGACGAGACGGGACACCGGAATGAACACTGAAGCTTTCTTT. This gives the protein CASKTRRDTGMNTEAFF.

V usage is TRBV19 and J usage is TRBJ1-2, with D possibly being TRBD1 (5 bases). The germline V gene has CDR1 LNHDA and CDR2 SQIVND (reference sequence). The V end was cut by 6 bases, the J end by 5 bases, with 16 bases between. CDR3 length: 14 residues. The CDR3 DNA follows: TGTGCCAGTAGCCTGAAACCTCGACAGTATGGCTACACCTTC. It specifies CASSLKPRQYGYTF. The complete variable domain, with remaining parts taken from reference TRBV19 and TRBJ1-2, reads DGGITQSPKYLFRKEGQNVTLSCEQNLNHDAMYWYRQDPGQGLRLIYYSQIVNDFQKGDIAEGYSVSREKKESFPLTVTSAQKNPTAFYLCASSLKPRQYGYTFGSGTRLTVV.

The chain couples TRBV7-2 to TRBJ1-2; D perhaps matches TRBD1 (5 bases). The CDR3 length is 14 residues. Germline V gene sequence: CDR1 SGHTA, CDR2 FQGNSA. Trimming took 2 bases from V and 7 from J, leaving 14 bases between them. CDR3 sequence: CASSLKGRVGGYTF. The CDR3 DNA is TGTGCCAGCAGCTTAAAGGGCAGGGTCGGTGGCTACACCTTC.

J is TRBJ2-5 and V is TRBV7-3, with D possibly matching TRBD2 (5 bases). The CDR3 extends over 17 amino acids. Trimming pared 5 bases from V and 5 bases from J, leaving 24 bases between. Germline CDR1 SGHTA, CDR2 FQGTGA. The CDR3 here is CASSPDARRDPGETQYF. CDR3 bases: TGTGCCAGCAGCCCTGATGCACGCCGGGATCCGGGGGAGACCCAGTACTTC. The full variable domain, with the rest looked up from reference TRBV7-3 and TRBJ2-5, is GAGVSQTPSNKVTEKGKYVELRCDPISGHTALYWYRQSLGQGPEFLIYFQGTGAADDSGLPNDRFFAVRPEGSVSTLKIQRTERGDSAVYLCASSPDARRDPGETQYFGPGTRLLVL.

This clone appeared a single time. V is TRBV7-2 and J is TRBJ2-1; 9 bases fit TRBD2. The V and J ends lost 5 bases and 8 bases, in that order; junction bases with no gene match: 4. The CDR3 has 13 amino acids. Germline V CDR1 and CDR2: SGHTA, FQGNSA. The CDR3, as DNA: TGTGCCAGCAGCGATAGCGGGAGCTATGAGCAGTTCTTC. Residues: CASSDSGSYEQFF.

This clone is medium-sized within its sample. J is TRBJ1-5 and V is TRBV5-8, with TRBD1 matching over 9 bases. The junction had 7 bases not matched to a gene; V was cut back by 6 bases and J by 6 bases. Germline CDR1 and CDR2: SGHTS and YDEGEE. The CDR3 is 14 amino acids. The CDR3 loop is CASNPGTGLQPQHF. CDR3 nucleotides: TGTGCCAGCAACCCCGGGACAGGGCTTCAGCCCCAGCATTTT.

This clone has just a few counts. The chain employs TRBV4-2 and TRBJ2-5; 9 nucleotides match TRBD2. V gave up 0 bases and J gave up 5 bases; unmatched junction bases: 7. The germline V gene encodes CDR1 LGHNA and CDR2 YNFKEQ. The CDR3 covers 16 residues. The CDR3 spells CASSQDPAGGFETQYF. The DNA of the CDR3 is TGTGCCAGCAGCCAAGATCCAGCGGGGGGTTTTGAGACCCAGTACTTC.

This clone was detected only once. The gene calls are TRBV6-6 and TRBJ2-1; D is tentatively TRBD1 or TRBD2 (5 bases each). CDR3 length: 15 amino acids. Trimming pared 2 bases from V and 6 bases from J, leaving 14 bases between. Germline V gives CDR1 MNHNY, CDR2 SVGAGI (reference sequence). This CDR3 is CASSYGQGPSNEQFF. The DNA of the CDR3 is TGTGCCAGCAGTTACGGGCAGGGACCCAGCAATGAGCAGTTCTTC.

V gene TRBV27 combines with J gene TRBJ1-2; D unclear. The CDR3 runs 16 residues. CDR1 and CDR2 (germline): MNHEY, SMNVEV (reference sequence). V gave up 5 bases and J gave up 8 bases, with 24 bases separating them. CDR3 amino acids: CASSPDPDGYSVGYTF. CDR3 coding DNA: TGTGCCAGCAGTCCGGACCCGGACGGGTATTCGGTAGGCTACACCTTC.

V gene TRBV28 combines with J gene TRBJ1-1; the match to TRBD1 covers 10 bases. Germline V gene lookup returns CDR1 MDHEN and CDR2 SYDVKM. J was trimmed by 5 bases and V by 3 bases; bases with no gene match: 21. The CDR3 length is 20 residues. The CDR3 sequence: CASSLGLVPGQGRIGTEAFF. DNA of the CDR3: TGTGCCAGCAGTTTGGGACTCGTCCCGGGACAGGGGAGGATCGGGACTGAAGCTTTCTTT.

The CDR3 loop reads CAISDRDDSYEQYF. The CDR3 DNA reads as TGTGCCATCAGTGACCGGGACGACTCCTACGAGCAGTACTTC. The genes are TRBV10-3 and TRBJ2-7; D could derive from TRBD1 or TRBD2 (5 bases each). The germline gives CDR1 ENHRY, CDR2 SYGVKD. V was shortened by 3 bases and J by 0 bases, with 9 bases between the two germline ends. The CDR3 is 14 residues long.

The CDR3 spells CASGLTGAGANVLTF. The CDR3 coding sequence is TGTGCCAGCGGACTCACAGGGGCTGGGGCCAACGTCCTGACTTTC. The rearrangement uses TRBV28 and TRBJ2-6, with TRBD1 matching over 7 bases. The ends lost 8 bases at V and 2 bases at J; junction bases unmatched: 6. CDR1 MDHEN and CDR2 SYDVKM come from the germline V gene. This CDR3 spans 15 amino acids.

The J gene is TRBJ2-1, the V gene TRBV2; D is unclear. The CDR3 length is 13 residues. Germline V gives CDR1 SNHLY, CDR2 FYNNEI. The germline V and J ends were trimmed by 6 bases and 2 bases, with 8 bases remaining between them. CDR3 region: CASRDRTYNEQFF. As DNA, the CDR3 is TGTGCCAGCAGAGATCGGACCTACAATGAGCAGTTCTTC.

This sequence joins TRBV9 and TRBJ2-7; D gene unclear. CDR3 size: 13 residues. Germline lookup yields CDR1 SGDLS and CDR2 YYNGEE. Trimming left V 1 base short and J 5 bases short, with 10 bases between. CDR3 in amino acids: CASSVTSYHEQYF. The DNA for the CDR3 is TGTGCCAGCAGCGTAACTTCGTACCACGAGCAGTACTTC. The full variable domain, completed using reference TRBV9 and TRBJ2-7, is DSGVTQTPKHLITATGQRVTLRCSPRSGDLSVYWYQQSLDQGLQFLIQYYNGEERAKGNILERFSAQQFPDLHSELNLSSLELGDSALYFCASSVTSYHEQYFGPGTRLTVT.

CDR3 sequence (DNA): TGTGCCAGCAGCTTAGTGGCCAGCCAGCCCTCCGAGCAGTACTTC. Protein product: CASSLVASQPSEQYF. The chain links TRBV7-2 to TRBJ2-7; D is undetermined. The V and J ends lost 1 base and 6 bases respectively, with 16 bases between them. In germline, CDR1 is SGHTA, CDR2 FQGNSA. CDR3 size: 15 residues. Full variable domain (remainder filled in from reference TRBV7-2 and TRBJ2-7): GAGVSQSPSNKVTEKGKDVELRCDPISGHTALYWYRQSLGQGLEFLIYFQGNSAPDKSGLPSDRFSAERTGGSVSTLTIQRTQQEDSAVYLCASSLVASQPSEQYFGPGTRLTVT.

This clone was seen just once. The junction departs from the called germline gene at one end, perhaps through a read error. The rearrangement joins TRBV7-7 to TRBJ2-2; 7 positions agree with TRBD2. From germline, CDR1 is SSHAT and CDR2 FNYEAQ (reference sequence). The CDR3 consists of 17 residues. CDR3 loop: CASSLSPAGVGTGELFF. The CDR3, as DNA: TGTGCTAGCAGCTTAAGTCCGGCGGGAGTGGGTACCGGGGAGCTGTTTTTT.

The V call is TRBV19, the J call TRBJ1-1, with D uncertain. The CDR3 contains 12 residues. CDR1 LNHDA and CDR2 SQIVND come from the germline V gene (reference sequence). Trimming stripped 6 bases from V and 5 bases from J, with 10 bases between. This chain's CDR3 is CASSPPETEAFF. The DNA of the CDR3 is TGTGCCAGTAGCCCCCCCGAGACTGAAGCTTTCTTT.

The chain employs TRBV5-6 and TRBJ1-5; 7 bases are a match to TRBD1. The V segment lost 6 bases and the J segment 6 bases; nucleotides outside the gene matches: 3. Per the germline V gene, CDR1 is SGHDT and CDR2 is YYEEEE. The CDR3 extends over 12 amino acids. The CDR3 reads CASTQGVQPQHF. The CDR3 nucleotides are TGTGCCAGCACCCAGGGGGTTCAGCCCCAGCATTTT.

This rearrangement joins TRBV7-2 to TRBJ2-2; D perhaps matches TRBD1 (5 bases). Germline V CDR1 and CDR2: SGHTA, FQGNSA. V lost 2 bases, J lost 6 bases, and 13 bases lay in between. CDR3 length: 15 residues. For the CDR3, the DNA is TGTGCCAGCAGCTTACTTGGCCAGGGCGCCGGGGAGCTGTTTTTT. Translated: CASSLLGQGAGELFF.

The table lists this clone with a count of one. CDR3 DNA sequence: TGTGCCACCAGCAGATCCACTACTGGGGCCAACGTCCTGACTTTC. It encodes CATSRSTTGANVLTF. This chain connects TRBV15 to TRBJ2-6; D is uncertain. The CDR3 is 15 amino acids. The V gene's germline CDR1 is LNHNV and CDR2 YYDKDF (reference sequence). V lost 2 bases, J lost 2 bases, and 7 bases lay in between.

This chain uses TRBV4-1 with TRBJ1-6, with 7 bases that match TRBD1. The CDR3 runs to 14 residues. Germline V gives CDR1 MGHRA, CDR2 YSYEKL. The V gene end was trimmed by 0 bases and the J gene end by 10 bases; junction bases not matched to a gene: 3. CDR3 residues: CASSQDETGSPLHF. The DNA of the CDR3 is TGCGCCAGCAGCCAAGATGAGACAGGGTCACCCCTCCACTTT.

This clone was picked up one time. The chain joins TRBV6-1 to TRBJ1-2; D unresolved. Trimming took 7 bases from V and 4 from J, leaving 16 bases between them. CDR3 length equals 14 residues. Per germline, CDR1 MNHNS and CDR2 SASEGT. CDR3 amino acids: CASTSGFSGYGYTF. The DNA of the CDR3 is TGTGCCAGCACTTCGGGGTTCAGCGGCTATGGCTACACCTTC.